This T cell receptor beta chain is from a study of cytomegalovirus exposure and HLA in healthy donors. On the study more broadly: An earlier analysis identified approximately 110 million unique TCR beta sequences in 170 million or so T cells. Study-level results: Per a later analysis, HLA-associated TCR beta chains showed more clonal expansion than other, equally common TCR beta chains. Within an earlier analysis, most TCR beta V segments proved productive either about 90% or about 30% of the time. The study flagged some 180 TCR beta chains as cytomegalovirus-associated.

Germline V gene data show CDR1 as SGHNT and CDR2 as YYREEE (reference sequence). The CDR3 consists of 15 residues. V was clipped by 1 base and J by 0 bases, with 9 bases between them. PCR used 60 Vbeta primers and 13 Jbeta primers. Some clones are missing from TCRdb's copy, which holds only in-frame ones; the method was immunoSEQ multiplex PCR. Of around 130,000 clones detected, around 77% appear once; the ten largest clones hold roughly 5%. As to this clone: Its antigen is undetermined.

Sequenced: PBMCs. The chain combines TRBV5-4 with TRBJ2-3, with D perhaps matching TRBD2 (5 bases). The sequence derives from a man aged 25 to 40 in good health and CMV-seronegative. CDR3 residues: CASSLSAASTDTQYF. The CDR3 DNA is TGTGCCAGCAGCTTGTCAGCGGCTAGCACAGATACGCAGTATTTT. Filled out from reference TRBV5-4 and TRBJ2-3, the complete variable domain reads ETGVTQSPTHLIKTRGQQVTLRCSSQSGHNTVSWYQQALGQGPQFIFQYYREEENGRGNFPPRFSGLQFPNYSSELNVNALELDDSALYLCASSLSAASTDTQYFGPGTRLTVL.